Detailed here is one T cell receptor beta chain. Participants were placed into cohorts based on the clinical history they reported. Per the germline V gene, CDR1 is MDHEN and CDR2 is SYDVKM. This CDR3 region has 14 residues. V gave up 4 bases and J gave up 6 bases, with 15 bases separating them. These data are taken from a study of blood T cell repertoires in COVID-19. Turning to the study itself: The United States, Italy and Spain supplied acute and convalescent COVID-19 samples.

Assay: immunoSEQ multiplex PCR; the TCRdb copy retains only in-frame clones and omits some. The sample consists of 390,000 or so clones, around nine tenths of them appearing once. The source is a woman aged 45-60 years who had recovered from COVID-19. The sequenced material came from PBMCs or T cells enriched from blood (not recorded which). This chain uses TRBV28 with TRBJ1-2; D is undetermined. This CDR3 is CASSSIGRADGYTF. DNA for the CDR3: TGTGCCAGCAGTTCTATTGGGAGGGCGGATGGCTACACCTTC.